Listed below are T cell receptor beta chains from one sample, sequenced in a study of radiotherapy plus CTLA-4 blockade in lung cancer. The table came from immunoSEQ multiplex PCR; TCRdb's copy has only in-frame clones and leaves some out. The sample comprises under 90,000 clones, more than 70% of which are singletons, and roughly an eighth rests with the top ten. The source was peripheral blood, collected from a patient treated with radiotherapy plus ipilimumab. The receptors here all came from a human donor with non-small cell lung cancer that progressed on radiotherapy plus ipilimumab. The CDR3 runs from the conserved cysteine through the conserved F or W. Fields, in order: V gene, D gene, J gene, clone size, CDR3 protein, CDR3 DNA. D genes are given only for firm matches. Clone size is stated in some rows and not others, as once, few, many or a class when expanded.

V gene: TRBV6-6; D gene: .; J gene: TRBJ1-4; clone size: .; CDR3 protein: CASRLSGTANEKLFF; CDR3 DNA: TGTGCCAGCAGACTCTCTGGGACCGCTAATGAAAAACTGTTTTTT
V gene: TRBV5-1; D gene: .; J gene: TRBJ2-7; clone size: .; CDR3 protein: CASSNPDGRVEVQQYF; CDR3 DNA: TGCGCCAGCAGCAACCCTGACGGCAGGGTCGAAGTTCAGCAGTACTTC
V gene: TRBV5-6; D gene: TRBD1; J gene: TRBJ1-1; clone size: .; CDR3 protein: CASSFLSRQGAEAFF; CDR3 DNA: TGTGCCAGCAGCTTTCTGTCTAGACAGGGGGCTGAAGCTTTCTTT
V gene: TRBV5-1; D gene: .; J gene: TRBJ1-1; clone size: .; CDR3 protein: CASSLDRPNTEAFF; CDR3 DNA: TGCGCCAGCAGCTTGGACAGACCGAACACTGAAGCTTTCTTT
V gene: TRBV10-3; D gene: TRBD2; J gene: TRBJ2-1; clone size: .; CDR3 protein: CAISESGAFSYNEQFF; CDR3 DNA: TGTGCCATCAGTGAGAGCGGGGCTTTCTCCTACAATGAGCAGTTCTTC
V gene: TRBV28; D gene: TRBD1; J gene: TRBJ1-5; clone size: .; CDR3 protein: CASSPLDRVSNQPQHF; CDR3 DNA: TGTGCCAGCAGTCCCCTAGACAGGGTCAGCAATCAGCCCCAGCATTTT
V gene: TRBV11-2; D gene: TRBD1; J gene: TRBJ1-1; clone size: few; CDR3 protein: CASSRWDRENTEAFF; CDR3 DNA: TGTGCCAGCAGCCGCTGGGACAGGGAGAACACTGAAGCTTTCTTT
V gene: TRBV6-5; D gene: .; J gene: TRBJ2-1; clone size: few; CDR3 protein: CASSYDSSGNEQFF; CDR3 DNA: TGTGCCAGCAGTTACGACAGTTCGGGCAATGAGCAGTTCTTC
V gene: TRBV9; D gene: .; J gene: TRBJ2-3; clone size: .; CDR3 protein: CASSPRTEGRTDTQYF; CDR3 DNA: TGTGCCAGCAGCCCCCGGACGGAGGGGAGGACAGATACGCAGTATTTT
V gene: TRBV27; D gene: .; J gene: TRBJ2-7; clone size: .; CDR3 protein: CASRRTGSSYEQYF; CDR3 DNA: TGTGCCAGCAGGAGAACAGGGAGCTCCTACGAGCAGTACTTC
V gene: TRBV5-4; D gene: .; J gene: TRBJ1-2; clone size: .; CDR3 protein: CASSPPGDGYTF; CDR3 DNA: TGTGCCAGCAGCCCCCCAGGGGATGGCTACACCTTC
V gene: TRBV6-1; D gene: .; J gene: TRBJ1-5; clone size: .; CDR3 protein: CASTKRGGWGQPQHF; CDR3 DNA: TGTGCCAGCACCAAAAGGGGGGGTTGGGGTCAGCCCCAGCATTTT
V gene: TRBV5-1; D gene: TRBD2; J gene: TRBJ2-3; clone size: .; CDR3 protein: CASCEAGGPVETDTQYF; CDR3 DNA: TGCGCCAGCTGCGAGGCGGGGGGGCCTGTCGAAACAGATACGCAGTATTTT
V gene: TRBV7-9; D gene: .; J gene: TRBJ1-2; clone size: .; CDR3 protein: CLASRGPYGYTF; CDR3 DNA: TGTTTGGCGAGTCGGGGCCCCTATGGCTACACCTTC
V gene: TRBV10-3; D gene: TRBD1; J gene: TRBJ2-7; clone size: .; CDR3 protein: CAISTGTDDDEQYF; CDR3 DNA: TGTGCCATCAGTACCGGGACAGATGACGACGAGCAGTACTTC
V gene: TRBV28; D gene: .; J gene: TRBJ2-7; clone size: .; CDR3 protein: CASSLGQGLSYEQYF; CDR3 DNA: TGTGCCAGCAGTTTAGGGCAGGGGCTCTCCTACGAGCAGTACTTC
V gene: TRBV9; D gene: TRBD2; J gene: TRBJ2-1; clone size: few; CDR3 protein: CASSAGRGGYNEQFF; CDR3 DNA: TGTGCCAGCAGCGCCGGGCGGGGGGGCTACAATGAGCAGTTCTTC
V gene: TRBV23-1; D gene: .; J gene: TRBJ1-1; clone size: .; CDR3 protein: CASSQSVLGAFF; CDR3 DNA: TGCGCCAGCAGTCAATCGGTCCTTGGGGCTTTCTTT
V gene: TRBV27; D gene: .; J gene: TRBJ1-1; clone size: few; CDR3 protein: CASSTGRAEAFF; CDR3 DNA: TGTGCCAGCAGTACCGGACGGGCTGAAGCTTTCTTT
V gene: TRBV6-5; D gene: TRBD1; J gene: TRBJ1-2; clone size: .; CDR3 protein: CASSSRDRGLYGYTF; CDR3 DNA: TGTGCCAGCAGTTCCCGGGACAGGGGGCTTTATGGCTACACCTTC
V gene: TRBV5-4; D gene: .; J gene: TRBJ2-5; clone size: .; CDR3 protein: CASSSGGETQYF; CDR3 DNA: TGTGCCAGCAGCTCCGGCGGGGAGACCCAGTACTTC
V gene: TRBV7-9; D gene: .; J gene: TRBJ1-2; clone size: .; CDR3 protein: CASSPLATQVGYTF; CDR3 DNA: TGTGCCAGCAGCCCCCTAGCCACCCAAGTAGGCTACACCTTC
V gene: TRBV5-6; D gene: TRBD2; J gene: TRBJ2-1; clone size: .; CDR3 protein: CASSLRREGRFYNEQFF; CDR3 DNA: TGTGCCAGCAGCTTGAGGCGGGAGGGTCGCTTTTACAATGAGCAGTTCTTC
V gene: TRBV5-4; D gene: .; J gene: TRBJ2-3; clone size: once; CDR3 protein: CASSPPQAHRTDTQYF; CDR3 DNA: TGTGCCAGCAGCCCCCCACAGGCACACCGCACAGATACGCAGTATTTT
V gene: TRBV5-1; D gene: TRBD1; J gene: TRBJ2-2; clone size: .; CDR3 protein: CASRGQGMSGELFF; CDR3 DNA: TGCGCCAGCAGAGGACAGGGGATGAGCGGGGAGCTGTTTTTT
V gene: TRBV5-6; D gene: TRBD1; J gene: TRBJ1-5; clone size: .; CDR3 protein: CASSPQGPLGNQPQHF; CDR3 DNA: TGTGCCAGCAGCCCACAGGGGCCCCTTGGCAATCAGCCCCAGCATTTT
V gene: TRBV18; D gene: TRBD1; J gene: TRBJ2-7; clone size: few; CDR3 protein: CASSSGQGQNEQYF; CDR3 DNA: TGTGCCAGCTCATCGGGACAGGGCCAAAACGAGCAGTACTTC
V gene: TRBV18; D gene: .; J gene: TRBJ1-2; clone size: .; CDR3 protein: CASSPEGGLYGYTF; CDR3 DNA: TGTGCCAGCTCACCCGAGGGGGGGCTCTATGGCTACACCTTC
V gene: TRBV18; D gene: .; J gene: TRBJ2-7; clone size: .; CDR3 protein: CASSPVLAGSYEQYF; CDR3 DNA: TGTGCCAGCTCACCAGTCCTAGCCGGCTCCTACGAGCAGTACTTC
V gene: TRBV5-8; D gene: .; J gene: TRBJ2-6; clone size: .; CDR3 protein: CASSLPGAGANVLTF; CDR3 DNA: TGTGCCAGCAGCTTGCCAGGGGCTGGGGCCAACGTCCTGACTTTC
V gene: TRBV6-5; D gene: TRBD2; J gene: TRBJ2-7; clone size: .; CDR3 protein: CASSPTGGGSYEQYF; CDR3 DNA: TGTGCCAGCAGCCCCACGGGGGGAGGATCCTACGAGCAGTACTTC
V gene: TRBV5-1; D gene: .; J gene: TRBJ1-2; clone size: .; CDR3 protein: CASSLRRNQFDGYTF; CDR3 DNA: TGCGCCAGCAGCTTGAGGCGGAACCAATTTGACGGCTACACCTTC
V gene: TRBV11-2; D gene: .; J gene: TRBJ1-2; clone size: .; CDR3 protein: CASSLHGNYGYTF; CDR3 DNA: TGTGCCAGCAGCTTACACGGAAACTATGGCTACACCTTC
V gene: TRBV4-1; D gene: .; J gene: TRBJ1-2; clone size: .; CDR3 protein: CASSQELQGTSSGYTF; CDR3 DNA: TGCGCCAGCAGCCAAGAACTCCAAGGGACATCGAGTGGCTACACCTTC
V gene: TRBV5-4; D gene: .; J gene: TRBJ2-7; clone size: .; CDR3 protein: CASSWDQLGQYF; CDR3 DNA: TGTGCCAGCAGCTGGGACCAACTCGGGCAGTACTTC
V gene: TRBV7-3; D gene: .; J gene: TRBJ2-2; clone size: .; CDR3 protein: CASSSYRVGTGELFF; CDR3 DNA: TGTGCCAGCAGCTCATACAGGGTTGGCACCGGGGAGCTGTTTTTT
V gene: TRBV11-3; D gene: .; J gene: TRBJ2-1; clone size: once; CDR3 protein: CASSLGRYNEQFF; CDR3 DNA: TGTGCCAGCAGCTTGGGGCGGTACAATGAGCAGTTCTTC
V gene: TRBV6-5; D gene: TRBD1; J gene: TRBJ2-3; clone size: few; CDR3 protein: CASSYQGAPQDTQYF; CDR3 DNA: TGTGCCAGCAGTTACCAGGGGGCCCCTCAGGATACGCAGTATTTT
V gene: TRBV4-3; D gene: TRBD1; J gene: TRBJ1-2; clone size: .; CDR3 protein: CASSQDMGQGDGYTF; CDR3 DNA: TGCGCCAGCAGCCAAGACATGGGCCAGGGGGATGGCTACACCTTC
V gene: TRBV5-6; D gene: TRBD1; J gene: TRBJ1-6; clone size: few; CDR3 protein: CASSRGQFNSPLHF; CDR3 DNA: TGTGCCAGCAGCCGGGGACAGTTCAATTCACCCCTCCACTTT
V gene: TRBV7-2; D gene: TRBD1; J gene: TRBJ2-7; clone size: .; CDR3 protein: CASSGTGVGYEQYF; CDR3 DNA: TGTGCCAGCAGCGGGACAGGGGTCGGGTACGAGCAGTACTTC
V gene: TRBV5-1; D gene: .; J gene: TRBJ2-3; clone size: .; CDR3 protein: CASSLGGADTQYF; CDR3 DNA: TGCGCCAGCAGCTTGGGCGGGGCGGATACGCAGTATTTT
V gene: TRBV7-2; D gene: .; J gene: TRBJ1-2; clone size: .; CDR3 protein: CASSLAMGPRNGYTF; CDR3 DNA: TGTGCCAGCAGCTTAGCCATGGGCCCAAGGAATGGCTACACCTTC
V gene: TRBV6-4; D gene: .; J gene: TRBJ2-4; clone size: .; CDR3 protein: CASSDGSCPYLAKNIQCF; CDR3 DNA: TGTGCCAGCAGTGACGGGAGTTGCCCATACCTAGCCAAAAACATTCAGTGCTTC
V gene: TRBV7-9; D gene: TRBD1; J gene: TRBJ1-1; clone size: .; CDR3 protein: CASSAATGKGEAFF; CDR3 DNA: TGTGCCAGCAGCGCGGCGACAGGGAAGGGTGAAGCTTTCTTT
V gene: TRBV11-2; D gene: .; J gene: TRBJ2-1; clone size: .; CDR3 protein: CASSLLAGGGGYNEQFF; CDR3 DNA: TGTGCCAGCAGCTTACTGGCCGGGGGAGGCGGGTACAATGAGCAGTTCTTC
V gene: TRBV6-5; D gene: .; J gene: TRBJ1-2; clone size: .; CDR3 protein: CAVGGPNYGYTF; CDR3 DNA: TGTGCCGTGGGGGGCCCCAACTATGGCTACACCTTC
V gene: TRBV19; D gene: .; J gene: TRBJ2-1; clone size: .; CDR3 protein: CASSVASGSEQFF; CDR3 DNA: TGTGCCAGTAGTGTCGCATCAGGCAGTGAGCAGTTCTTC
V gene: TRBV19; D gene: .; J gene: TRBJ2-1; clone size: .; CDR3 protein: CASSISAAGPGSYNEQFF; CDR3 DNA: TGTGCCAGTAGTATATCTGCGGCAGGACCGGGGTCCTACAATGAGCAGTTCTTC
V gene: TRBV15; D gene: .; J gene: TRBJ1-1; clone size: .; CDR3 protein: CATSRDMNTEAFF; CDR3 DNA: TGTGCCACCAGCAGGGACATGAACACTGAAGCTTTCTTT
V gene: TRBV7-2; D gene: .; J gene: TRBJ2-3; clone size: .; CDR3 protein: CASSSSVLAYF; CDR3 DNA: TGTGCCAGCAGCTCTTCGGTCCTGGCGTATTTT
V gene: TRBV18; D gene: TRBD1; J gene: TRBJ2-7; clone size: .; CDR3 protein: CASSQGTGVYYEQYF; CDR3 DNA: TGTGCCAGCTCCCAAGGGACAGGGGTTTACTACGAGCAGTACTTC
V gene: TRBV15; D gene: .; J gene: TRBJ2-2; clone size: .; CDR3 protein: CATSRRGMSALAGELFF; CDR3 DNA: TGTGCCACCAGCAGAAGGGGGATGTCCGCCCTCGCCGGGGAGCTGTTTTTT
V gene: TRBV7-9; D gene: .; J gene: TRBJ2-5; clone size: .; CDR3 protein: CASTEEGQRETQYF; CDR3 DNA: TGTGCCAGCACCGAGGAGGGGCAGCGAGAGACCCAGTACTTC
V gene: TRBV27; D gene: TRBD2; J gene: TRBJ2-7; clone size: .; CDR3 protein: CASSRTSYSYEQYF; CDR3 DNA: TGTGCCAGCAGCCGGACTAGCTACTCCTACGAGCAGTACTTC
V gene: TRBV28; D gene: TRBD2; J gene: TRBJ2-3; clone size: .; CDR3 protein: CASSPNPTSSSTDTQYF; CDR3 DNA: TGTGCCAGCAGTCCCAACCCGACTAGCTCGAGCACAGATACGCAGTATTTT
V gene: TRBV9; D gene: .; J gene: TRBJ2-5; clone size: .; CDR3 protein: CASSVGTVPYGTQYF; CDR3 DNA: TGTGCCAGCAGCGTAGGGACAGTCCCTTATGGGACCCAGTACTTC
V gene: TRBV11-2; D gene: .; J gene: TRBJ2-7; clone size: once; CDR3 protein: CASSLHYEQYF; CDR3 DNA: TGTGCCAGCAGCCTCCATTACGAGCAGTACTTC